This T cell receptor beta chain was identified in a study of PD-1 blockade in mismatch repair-deficient tumors. The CDR3 spans 18 residues. Looked up from germline, CDR1 is SGHKS and CDR2 is YYEKEE (reference sequence). J was trimmed by 5 bases and V by 4 bases; bases with no gene match: 13. PCR or immunohistochemistry showed mismatch repair deficiency in every enrolled patient. Profiling relied on immunoSEQ multiplex PCR, and the TCRdb table lists in-frame clones only, not all of them. The sample lists approximately 40,000 clones, roughly 77% occurring once. Specimen: peripheral blood, collected 4 weeks after starting pembrolizumab. V gene TRBV5-5 combines with J gene TRBJ2-1, with 12 bases matching TRBD2. The TCR was taken from an adult with mismatch repair-deficient cancer. The DNA of the CDR3 is TGTGCCAGCAGCCCGTTTCCGACTAGCGGGAGTTTCGACAATGAGCAGTTCTTC. Protein product: CASSPFPTSGSFDNEQFF.